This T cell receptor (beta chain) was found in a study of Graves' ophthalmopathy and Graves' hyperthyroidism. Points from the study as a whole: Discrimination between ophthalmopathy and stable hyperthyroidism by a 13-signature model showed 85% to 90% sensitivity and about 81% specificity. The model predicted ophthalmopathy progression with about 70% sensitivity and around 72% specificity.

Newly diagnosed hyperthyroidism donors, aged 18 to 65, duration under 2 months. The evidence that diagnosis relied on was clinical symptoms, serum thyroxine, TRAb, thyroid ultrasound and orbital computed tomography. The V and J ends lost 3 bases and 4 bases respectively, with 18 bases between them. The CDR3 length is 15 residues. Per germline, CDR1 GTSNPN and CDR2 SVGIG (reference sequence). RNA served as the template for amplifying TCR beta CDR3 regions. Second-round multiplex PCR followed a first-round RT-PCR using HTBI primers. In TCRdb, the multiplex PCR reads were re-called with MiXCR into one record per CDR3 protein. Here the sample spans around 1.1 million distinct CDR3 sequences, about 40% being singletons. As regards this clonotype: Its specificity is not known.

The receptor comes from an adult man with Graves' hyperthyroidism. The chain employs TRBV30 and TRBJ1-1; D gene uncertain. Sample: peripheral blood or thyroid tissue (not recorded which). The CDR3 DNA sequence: TGTGCCTGGAGAACTCTCGGCCACGGAGGCACTGAAGCTTTCTTT. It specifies CAWRTLGHGGTEAFF.